This TCR beta chain appears in the sequencing data of a study of CD8+CD57+ T cells in acquired aplastic anemia. The germline gives CDR1 LGHDT, CDR2 YNNKEL (reference sequence). The CDR3 contains 13 residues. V dropped 4 bases and J dropped 3 bases, with 9 bases sitting between them. Genomic DNA templated the TCR beta VDJ and CDR3 profiling. MiXCR, run by TCRdb on the reads, gives a single entry per CDR3 protein. There are approximately 200,000 distinct CDR3 sequences in the sample; under 50% occur only once, and 15% to 20% lies in the top ten. This clonotype has a count of ten or more. Selection for sequencing was limited to patients who had shown CD8+CD57+ cell expansion by flow cytometry.

Input material: sorted CD4+, CD8+, or CD8+CD57+ T cells (not recorded which) from PBMCs. The chain joins TRBV3-1 to TRBJ1-2; TRBD1 is a possible D gene (6 bases). The sequence derives from a human donor with aplastic anemia. The CDR3 nucleotides are TGTGCCAGCAGCCCCCGACAGGACTATGGCTACACCTTC. It is translated as CASSPRQDYGYTF.